This entry describes one T cell receptor beta chain. The antigen remains unidentified. Germline assignment: CDR1 MDHEN and CDR2 SYDVKM. The CDR3 is made up of 14 amino acids. The V end lost 4 bases, the J end lost 5 bases, and 15 bases lay between the germline ends. This entry is derived from a study of OX40 agonist ivuxolimab in advanced cancers. For the study at large: The treatment was a fully human IgG2 OX40 agonist, ivuxolimab. Males comprised 70% to 85% of the group, whose mean age was 60 years (range about 23 to 80).

Sequencing was performed with immunoSEQ multiplex PCR; in TCRdb, only in-frame clones are kept and a portion is missing. The table lists about 62,000 clones, 79% of them singletons. Whole-study findings and limits: CD4+ and CD8+ blood T cells expanded clonally by week 6 at 0.1 to 3.0 mg/kg.

The V gene is TRBV28, the J gene TRBJ2-7; D gene uncertain. The origin of this receptor is an adult with an advanced solid tumor such as melanoma, head and neck, liver or kidney cancer. This sample comprised CD4+ or CD8+ T cells sorted from blood, obtained in a trial of the OX40 agonist ivuxolimab. The CDR3 DNA is TGTGCCAGCAGTTACCCTAGATCGTTCAACGAGCAGTACTTC. This codes for CASSYPRSFNEQYF.